The T cell receptor beta chain described here comes from a study of cytomegalovirus exposure and HLA in healthy donors. Primers for the PCR totalled 60 Vbeta and 13 Jbeta. Method: immunoSEQ multiplex PCR; TCRdb's copy keeps in-frame clones and lacks some. Of some 150,000 clones listed, 79% were seen once; the top ten hold around 0.99%. This clone was recorded only once. Distinct nucleotide sequences in the sample also encode this CDR3. The V gene lost 4 bases and the J gene lost 1 base, with 17 bases spanning the gap. The CDR3 spans 16 residues. Germline assignment: CDR1 SGHRS and CDR2 YFSETQ. The specimen sequenced was PBMCs. The sequence came from a male donor in good health and CMV-seronegative. The chain joins TRBV5-1 to TRBJ1-1; TRBD1 is a possible D gene (5 bases). DNA of the CDR3: TGCGCCAGCAGCGTGGGACCCCTGACAGAGAACACTGAAGCTTTCTTT. This translates into CASSVGPLTENTEAFF.